What follows are 29 T cell receptor beta chains derived from one specimen sequenced in a study of blood T cell repertoires in COVID-19 (dated by TCRdb to 2020 to 2021). Library generation was performed with the immunoSEQ multiplex PCR assay. The table comes from immuneACCESS by way of TCRdb, which keeps in-frame sequences with V and J called. Part of the clones is missing from these tables; in studies checked, under half for an unresolved V gene and the rest for unknown reasons. The sample table contains 300,000 to 500,000 clones; only one count was recorded for 88% of them. The top ten constitute over 0.9% of the sample. The specimen was PBMCs or T cells enriched from blood (not recorded which). All receptors come from a woman between 25 and 40 years old with acute COVID-19.

The gene calls are TRBV19 and TRBJ1-2; D call uncertain. V lost 5 bases, J lost 2 bases, and 21 bases lay in between. CDR3 length: 17 amino acids. CDR1 LNHDA and CDR2 SQIVND come from the germline V gene (reference sequence). The CDR3 DNA sequence: TGTGCCAGTAGTGCCAATCTTGGACGGACTCGAAACTATGGCTACACCTTC. The encoded protein is CASSANLGRTRNYGYTF. The full variable domain, its missing parts supplied by reference TRBV19 and TRBJ1-2, is DGGITQSPKYLFRKEGQNVTLSCEQNLNHDAMYWYRQDPGQGLRLIYYSQIVNDFQKGDIAEGYSVSREKKESFPLTVTSAQKNPTAFYLCASSANLGRTRNYGYTFGSGTRLTVV.

This chain joins TRBV6-4 and TRBJ1-6; D is possibly TRBD1 (6 bases). V lost 6 bases and J lost 2, with 14 bases in between. CDR1 and CDR2 (germline): MRHNA, SNTAGT. The CDR3 totals 16 residues. The CDR3 nucleotides read TGTGCCAGCAGGGTACAGGGAGCAACCTATAATTCACCCCTCCACTTT. Translating it yields CASRVQGATYNSPLHF.

The genes are TRBV24-1 and TRBJ2-3; D not resolved. Looked up from germline, CDR1 is KGHDR and CDR2 is SFDVKD. Trimming pared 6 bases from V and 5 bases from J, leaving 17 bases between. The CDR3 spans 15 residues. Here the CDR3 DNA reads TGTGCCACCAGTTCCACGCGCGGCATTGGAGATACGCAGTATTTT. Encoded protein: CATSSTRGIGDTQYF.

V gene TRBV4-3 combines with J gene TRBJ2-2; 8 nucleotides match TRBD2. J was trimmed by 4 bases and V by 1 base; bases with no gene match: 2. Looked up from germline, CDR1 is LGHNA and CDR2 is YSLEER. The CDR3 totals 15 residues. The CDR3 here is CASSQGLASTGELFF. The CDR3 DNA reads TGCGCCAGCAGCCAAGGACTAGCGAGCACCGGGGAGCTGTTTTTT.

Points on this clone: Other nucleotide sequences from this sample produce the same CDR3. The chain links TRBV9 to TRBJ2-7; TRBD1 agrees at 10 bases. After removal of 2 bases from V and 3 bases from J, the junction contained 2 bases not matched to a gene. Per the germline V gene, CDR1 is SGDLS and CDR2 is YYNGEE. The CDR3 extends over 14 amino acids. DNA of the CDR3: TGTGCCAGCAGCGTTGGACAGGGGGACTACGAGCAGTACTTC. Protein sequence: CASSVGQGDYEQYF. The variable domain in full, with the rest retrieved from reference TRBV9 and TRBJ2-7, is DSGVTQTPKHLITATGQRVTLRCSPRSGDLSVYWYQQSLDQGLQFLIQYYNGEERAKGNILERFSAQQFPDLHSELNLSSLELGDSALYFCASSVGQGDYEQYFGPGTRLTVT.

This chain links TRBV7-2 with TRBJ1-3; maybe TRBD1 (6 bases). CDR3 length: 14 amino acids. Germline lookup yields CDR1 SGHTA and CDR2 FQGNSA. With 5 bases removed from V and 4 bases from J, the gap between germline ends came to 12 bases. CDR3 bases: TGTGCCAGCAGCCCCGGACAGTTAGGAAACACCATATATTTT. It yields the protein CASSPGQLGNTIYF.

This rearrangement joins TRBV6-5 to TRBJ2-7; 8 bases line up with TRBD2. This CDR3 has 14 residues. With V trimmed by 2 bases and J by 6 bases, 6 bases remained unmatched. Germline V gene lookup returns CDR1 MNHEY and CDR2 SVGAGI. The DNA of the CDR3 is TGTGCCAGCAGTTACCACGGAGCGGGAGCCGAGCAGTACTTC. This codes for CASSYHGAGAEQYF.

This rearrangement joins TRBV19 to TRBJ2-7; D perhaps matches TRBD2 (5 bases). Per the germline V gene, CDR1 is LNHDA and CDR2 is SQIVND (reference sequence). V shed 3 bases and J shed 3 bases, with 9 bases lying between them. CDR3 length: 13 amino acids. CDR3 sequence reads: CASSIGILYEQYF. As DNA, the CDR3 is TGTGCCAGTAGTATCGGGATCCTCTACGAGCAGTACTTC.

This CDR3 is CATTFGTGLNYGYTF. The DNA for the CDR3 is TGTGCCACCACTTTTGGGACAGGCCTGAACTATGGCTACACCTTC. The chain combines TRBV24-1 with TRBJ1-2, with 8 bases fitting TRBD1. V shed 8 bases and J 2 bases; nucleotides not matched to a gene: 9. This CDR3 comprises 15 residues. Germline values: CDR1 KGHDR, CDR2 SFDVKD.

V gene TRBV21-1 combines with J gene TRBJ1-3; the table's TRBD1 call for D was not verified on the DNA. TRBV21-1 is a pseudogene locus. The CDR3 is 15 amino acids. Written as DNA, the CDR3 is TGTGCCAGCAGCAATTCAGTATTCGCTGGAAACACCATATATTTT. Translating it yields CASSNSVFAGNTIYF.

The chain carries TRBV30 and TRBJ2-7; 13 bases align to TRBD2. The CDR3 has 19 residues. CDR1 and CDR2 from the germline V gene are GTSNPN and SVGIG (reference sequence). Trimming took 0 bases from V and 2 from J; bases not matched to a gene: 13. This CDR3 reads CAWSVHRTSGGGGAYEQYF. CDR3 coding DNA: TGTGCCTGGAGTGTACACCGGACTAGCGGGGGCGGGGGGGCCTACGAGCAGTACTTC.

The rearrangement uses TRBV2 and TRBJ2-3; 8 nucleotides align to TRBD1. Germline CDR1 is SNHLY and CDR2 is FYNNEI. The CDR3 contains 14 residues. V lost 6 bases to trimming and J lost 4 bases; unmatched junction nucleotides: 6. CDR3 bases: TGTGCCAGCAGGGCAGGGGGCTTCGCAGATACGCAGTATTTT. Translated, it gives CASRAGGFADTQYF.

V and J are TRBV24-1 and TRBJ2-7; 11 nucleotides match TRBD1. CDR3 length: 15 residues. Unmatched junction bases numbered 4, after V lost 2 bases and J lost 5 bases. Germline assignment: CDR1 KGHDR and CDR2 SFDVKD. The CDR3 DNA reads as TGTGCCACCAGTGATTCGGGACAGGGGGGGGACGAGCAGTACTTC. Translating gives CATSDSGQGGDEQYF.

Comments on this clone: The germline gene is not matched at one end of the junction; a read error may be the cause. The chain carries TRBV3-1 (or the pseudogene TRBV3-2) and TRBJ2-4; TRBD2 matches 9 bases. The germline gives CDR1 LGHDT, CDR2 YNNKEL (reference sequence). The CDR3 totals 19 residues. The CDR3 spells CASNQIAGVRLLAKNIQYF. For the CDR3, the DNA is TGTGCCAGCAACCAAATAGCGGGGGTTCGACTTTTAGCCAAAAACATTCAGTACTTC.

This chain links TRBV15 with TRBJ1-5; tentative D call: TRBD1 (6 bases). The V end was cut by 3 bases, the J end by 0 bases, with 12 bases between. The CDR3 has 16 residues. Germline assignment: CDR1 LNHNV and CDR2 YYDKDF (reference sequence). CDR3 coding DNA: TGTGCCACCAGCAGGGGCCAACAGGGTAGCAATCAGCCCCAGCATTTT. Its protein product is CATSRGQQGSNQPQHF. The entire variable domain, with the rest obtained from reference TRBV15 and TRBJ1-5, is as follows: DAMVIQNPRYQVTQFGKPVTLSCSQTLNHNVMYWYQQKSSQAPKLLFHYYDKDFNNEADTPDNFQSRRPNTSFCFLDIRSPGLGDTAMYLCATSRGQQGSNQPQHFGDGTRLSIL.

This sequence joins TRBV9 and TRBJ1-3, with a possible D match to TRBD1 (5 bases). CDR1 is SGDLS and CDR2 is YYNGEE in the germline V gene. The CDR3 is made up of 15 amino acids. The V and J ends lost 3 bases and 0 bases respectively, with 10 bases between them. CDR3 amino acids: CASSGQGLSGNTIYF. The CDR3, as DNA: TGTGCCAGCAGCGGCCAGGGCCTCTCTGGAAACACCATATATTTT. The full variable domain, completed using reference TRBV9 and TRBJ1-3, is DSGVTQTPKHLITATGQRVTLRCSPRSGDLSVYWYQQSLDQGLQFLIQYYNGEERAKGNILERFSAQQFPDLHSELNLSSLELGDSALYFCASSGQGLSGNTIYFGEGSWLTVV.

CDR3 DNA sequence: TGTGCCTGGAGTGTACTCGGAGCCGGCCTCAATGAGCAGTTCTTC. Encoded protein: CAWSVLGAGLNEQFF. V is TRBV30 and J is TRBJ2-1, with D unresolved. From germline, CDR1 is GTSNPN and CDR2 SVGIG (reference sequence). The CDR3 runs to 15 residues. The V and J ends lost 0 bases and 6 bases respectively, with 15 bases between them.

The table lists this clone with a few counts. The chain has TRBV2 and TRBJ1-5; tentatively, D is TRBD1 (6 bases). Germline assignment: CDR1 SNHLY and CDR2 FYNNEI. V was cut by 4 bases and J by 0 bases, with 13 bases left in between. The CDR3 contains 16 residues. For the CDR3, the DNA is TGTGCCAGCAGTGGGGGGGGGCCCGTTAGCAATCAGCCCCAGCATTTT. This codes for CASSGGGPVSNQPQHF.

This chain joins TRBV24-1 and TRBJ1-5, with 9 bases lining up with TRBD1. The germline V gene encodes CDR1 KGHDR and CDR2 SFDVKD. After removal of 3 bases from V and 5 bases from J, the junction contained 4 bases not matched to a gene. The CDR3 is 15 amino acids. The CDR3 loop reads CATSDGTGNDQPQHF. Written as DNA, the CDR3 is TGTGCCACCAGTGATGGGACAGGGAACGATCAGCCCCAGCATTTT.

The chain is built from TRBV18 and TRBJ2-3; D is uncertain. The CDR3 has 14 residues. Germline CDR1 and CDR2: KGHSH and LQKENI. Trimming took off 0 bases at V and 3 bases at J, with 7 bases between the two ends. Here the CDR3 DNA reads TGTGCCAGCTCACCACCTTCCCGTACAGATACGCAGTATTTT. It is translated as CASSPPSRTDTQYF.

The chain recombines TRBV9 with TRBJ1-1; 12 bases agree with TRBD1. CDR3 length equals 15 residues. With 4 bases clipped from V and 5 bases from J, the junction kept 6 bases outside the gene matches. The germline V gene has CDR1 SGDLS and CDR2 YYNGEE. CDR3 nucleotides: TGTGCCAGCAGCACGGGACAGGGGGCTTGGACTGAAGCTTTCTTT. Its protein product is CASSTGQGAWTEAFF.

With regard to this clone: The sample contains more than one DNA sequence encoding this CDR3. The chain employs TRBV5-6 and TRBJ2-7, with 7 bases matching TRBD1. Unmatched junction bases numbered 0, after V lost 0 bases and J lost 6 bases. The CDR3 is 12 amino acids. CDR1 SGHDT and CDR2 YYEEEE come from the germline V gene. CDR3 sequence (DNA): TGTGCCAGCAGCTTGGCAGGGGGCGAGCAGTACTTC. Translation gives CASSLAGGEQYF.

The chain recombines TRBV20-1 with TRBJ1-2, with TRBD1 as a possible D gene (5 bases). This CDR3 is built from 12 residues. V lost 3 bases and J lost 9, with 14 bases in between. The germline V gene encodes CDR1 DFQATT and CDR2 SNEGSKA (reference sequence). This CDR3 is CSASLQGSSYTF. The CDR3 DNA reads as TGCAGTGCTAGTCTGCAGGGCTCTAGCTACACCTTC.

The CDR3 DNA follows: TGTGCCACCTTGGACACAAACACCGGGGAGCTGTTTTTT. The encoded protein is CATLDTNTGELFF. J is TRBJ2-2 and V is TRBV24-1; maybe TRBD1 (5 bases). This CDR3 is built from 13 residues. The V end lost 9 bases, the J end lost 2 bases, and 9 bases lay between the germline ends. In germline, CDR1 is KGHDR, CDR2 SFDVKD.

The genes are TRBV3-1 (or the pseudogene TRBV3-2) and TRBJ1-2, with 11 positions matching TRBD1. CDR3 length equals 16 residues. Trimming removed 6 bases from V and 1 base from J; junction bases left unmatched: 7. Germline CDR1 is LGHDT and CDR2 is YNNKEL (reference sequence). The CDR3 loop is CASSSGTGGNNYGYTF. The DNA of the CDR3 is TGTGCCAGCAGTTCCGGGACAGGGGGTAATAACTATGGCTACACCTTC.

The V gene is TRBV6-5, the J gene TRBJ1-5, with 9 bases fitting TRBD1. The germline V gene has CDR1 MNHEY and CDR2 SVGAGI. The CDR3 is made up of 15 amino acids. J lost 4 bases, V lost 1 base, and 2 bases had no gene match. The DNA of the CDR3 is TGTGCCAGCAGTTACTTGGGACAGGGAAATCAGCCCCAGCATTTT. Translation gives CASSYLGQGNQPQHF.

The chain has TRBV6-2 or TRBV6-3 and TRBJ2-2, with 8 bases lining up with TRBD2. Germline V gene lookup returns CDR1 MNHEY and CDR2 SVGEGT. There are 17 residues in the CDR3. The J segment lost 4 bases and the V segment lost 0 bases, leaving 7 bases of the junction unmatched. The CDR3 spells CASSYSSGGGFTGELFF. The CDR3 DNA reads as TGTGCCAGCAGTTACTCGTCCGGGGGGGGATTCACCGGGGAGCTGTTTTTT.

V and J are TRBV30 and TRBJ1-2; 7 bases map to TRBD1. The CDR3 extends over 14 amino acids. Trimming removed 2 bases from V and 0 bases from J; junction bases left unmatched: 3. The germline gives CDR1 GTSNPN, CDR2 SVGIG (reference sequence). CDR3 in DNA: TGTGCCTGGAGTATTGACAGGGCTAACTATGGCTACACCTTC. Its protein is CAWSIDRANYGYTF. Full variable domain (rest looked up from reference TRBV30 and TRBJ1-2): SQTIHQWPATLVQPVGSPLSLECTVEGTSNPNLYWYRQAAGRGLQLLFYSVGIGQISSEVPQNLSASRPQDRQFILSSKKLLLSDSGFYLCAWSIDRANYGYTFGSGTRLTVV.

The chain carries TRBV5-1 and TRBJ2-7; perhaps TRBD2 as D (5 bases). The germline CDR1 and CDR2 sequences are SGHRS and YFSETQ. The CDR3 sequence is 16 residues long. The V and J ends lost 0 bases and 3 bases respectively, with 16 bases between them. The DNA of the CDR3 is TGCGCCAGCAGCTTGGAGGCGTCGGGGTCCTACTACGAGCAGTACTTC. Translated: CASSLEASGSYYEQYF.